Below are 21 T cell receptor beta chains sequenced from a single sample in a study of tumor-infiltrating lymphocytes in oesophageal squamous cell carcinoma. TCRdb ran MiXCR on the PCR reads and lists one entry per CDR3 protein. The table lists about 15,000 distinct CDR3 sequences, approximately 50% of them singletons, with roughly a sixth in the top ten. Sequencing input: esophageal tumor tissue. Source of these receptors: a male donor with esophageal squamous cell carcinoma.

This clonotype has at least ten counts. This sequence joins TRBV10-3 and TRBJ1-2; D is uncertain. Germline CDR1 is ENHRY and CDR2 is SYGVKD. V was shortened by 8 bases and J by 8 bases, with 18 bases between the two germline ends. The CDR3 consists of 13 residues. The CDR3 loop reads CAIRSGDAIGYTF. The CDR3 coding sequence is TGTGCCATCCGGAGCGGTGATGCTATAGGCTACACCTTC.

J is TRBJ2-1 and V is TRBV7-2, with D perhaps assigned TRBD1 or TRBD2 (6 bases each). The V end lost 3 bases, the J end lost 4 bases, and 16 bases lay between the germline ends. The V gene's germline CDR1 is SGHTA and CDR2 FQGNSA. The CDR3 runs to 16 residues. DNA of the CDR3: TGTGCCAGCAGCTTTAGTGGGGGCGCGGGATACAATGAGCAGTTCTTC. This gives the protein CASSFSGGAGYNEQFF.

The CDR3 bases are TGTGCCAGCAGCTTAGCCATCCCGGGACTAGCGGGGGGGGAGACCCAGTACTTC. It specifies CASSLAIPGLAGGETQYF. This rearrangement joins TRBV11-2 to TRBJ2-5, with 16 bases that match TRBD2. Germline V CDR1 and CDR2: SGHAT, FQNNGV. This CDR3 has 18 amino acids. J was trimmed by 5 bases and V by 1 base; bases with no gene match: 7. The full variable domain, rest sourced from reference TRBV11-2 and TRBJ2-5, is EAGVAQSPRYKIIEKRQSVAFWCNPISGHATLYWYQQILGQGPKLLIQFQNNGVVDDSQLPKDRFSAERLKGVDSTLKIQPAKLEDSAVYLCASSLAIPGLAGGETQYFGPGTRLLVL.

Concerning this clonotype itself: The conserved phenylalanine or tryptophan is not found at the CDR3 terminus, so this likely reflects a read error. Because the CDR3's place on the DNA is in doubt, the DNA is left out and the CDR3 is given as listed by TCRdb. The V gene is TRBV7-3, the J gene TRBJ1-6. The germline V gene has CDR1 SGHTA and CDR2 FQGTGA. Counting both end residues, the CDR3 totals 17 amino acids. CDR3 in amino acids: CASSLSGRYKDEQFFGP.

This clonotype has a handful of counts. One end of the junction varies from germline; a read error may be responsible. The rearrangement links TRBV7-9 to TRBJ2-3, with no clear D. Per the germline V gene, CDR1 is SEHNR and CDR2 is FQNEAQ (reference sequence). The CDR3 spans 12 residues. The CDR3 sequence: CASSFERNEQFF. CDR3 bases: TGTGCCAGCAGCTTTGAACGTAATGAGCAGTTCTTT.

In its sample, this clonotype was seen a few times. One base away lies a much larger clone, so this may be a sequencing read error. The J gene is TRBJ2-5, the V gene TRBV28, with D perhaps matching TRBD1 (5 bases). V lost 2 bases, J lost 11 bases, and 18 bases lay in between. Germline V gene sequence: CDR1 MDHEN, CDR2 SYDVKM. There are 14 residues in the CDR3. The CDR3 DNA follows: TGTGCCAGCAGTTTAAACAGGTTATCCAATGAGCAGTACTTC. Translating gives CASSLNRLSNEQYF.

The chain combines TRBV28 with TRBJ1-4, with D tentatively TRBD1 (5 bases). This CDR3 is built from 14 residues. Germline V CDR1 and CDR2: MDHEN, SYDVKM. Between the trimmed V and J ends, which lost 8 bases and 0 bases, there was a span of 10 bases. DNA for the CDR3: TGTGCCAGCGGGACGGGGGCAACTAATGAAAAACTGTTTTTT. Its protein product is CASGTGATNEKLFF.

This clonotype has a count of ten or more. The chain is built from TRBV10-3 and TRBJ2-1; 9 bases are shared with TRBD1. This CDR3 is 14 amino acids long. Germline-derived CDR1 and CDR2 are ENHRY and SYGVKD. V was clipped by 4 bases and J by 5 bases; unmatched bases: 3. The CDR3 reads CAISGRDRDNEQFF. CDR3 DNA: TGTGCCATCAGTGGCCGGGACAGGGACAATGAGCAGTTCTTC.

The chain combines TRBV11-2 with TRBJ2-1, with TRBD1 matching over 8 bases. Germline V gene sequence: CDR1 SGHAT, CDR2 FQNNGV. V dropped 0 bases and J dropped 3; count of bases not matched to a gene: 1. This CDR3 comprises 15 residues. The DNA for the CDR3 is TGTGCCAGCAGCTTAGAACAGGGGGACTACAATGAGCAGTTCTTC. Translated, it gives CASSLEQGDYNEQFF.

The table lists this clonotype with a few counts. The V gene is TRBV7-8, the J gene TRBJ2-1, with 11 nucleotides matching TRBD2. The V and J ends lost 4 bases and 10 bases, in that order; junction bases with no gene match: 12. The V gene's germline CDR1 is SGHVS and CDR2 FQNEAQ. This CDR3 contains 16 residues. DNA of the CDR3: TGTGCCAGCAGCTCCTCGACTAGCGGGAATGGGAGGGAGCAGTTCTTC. Encoded protein: CASSSSTSGNGREQFF. The variable domain in full, with the rest retrieved from reference TRBV7-8 and TRBJ2-1, is GAGVSQSPRYKVAKRGQDVALRCDPISGHVSLFWYQQALGQGPEFLTYFQNEAQLDKSGLPSDRFFAERPEGSVSTLKIQRTQQEDSAVYLCASSSSTSGNGREQFFGPGTRLTVL.

On this clonotype itself: Since the CDR3 does not end with the conserved phenylalanine or tryptophan, this likely comes from a read error. The DNA is omitted, as the CDR3 cannot be located on it reliably, and the CDR3 follows TCRdb's listing. CDR3 protein: CASSLTREPFNEQFFGA. V is TRBV7-3 and J is TRBJ2-6; the table assigns TRBD2, which was not confirmed against the DNA. The CDR3 extends over 17 residues, inclusive of both ends. The germline V gene has CDR1 SGHTA and CDR2 FQGTGA.

This clonotype is a singleton in its sample. A read error may account for a junction end that differs from germline. The chain couples TRBV24-1 to TRBJ1-6; 9 nucleotides agree with TRBD1. This CDR3 contains 13 residues. Germline CDR1 reads KGHDR; CDR2 reads SFDVKD. CDR3 in DNA: TGTGCCGCCTGCCGGGACAGGGTCCACGAGCAGTACTTT. Translation gives CAACRDRVHEQYF.

This clonotype turned up a few times. The chain combines TRBV7-4 with TRBJ2-1, with 13 bases matching TRBD2. The CDR3 consists of 18 residues. The germline CDR1 and CDR2 sequences are SGHVT and SQSDAQ. V was clipped by 6 bases and J by 0 bases; unmatched bases: 8. CDR3: CASRGTSGKGNSYNEQFF. As DNA, the CDR3 is TGTGCCAGCAGAGGGACTAGCGGGAAGGGGAACTCCTACAATGAGCAGTTCTTC.

This clonotype was detected only a few times. The chain is built from TRBV7-8 and TRBJ2-7; the match to TRBD1 covers 7 bases. V lost 5 bases and J lost 6; bases outside the gene matches: 10. This CDR3 region has 14 residues. Per the germline V gene, CDR1 is SGHVS and CDR2 is FQNEAQ. CDR3 coding DNA: TGTGCCAGCAGCCTCCCAGGGGGTTCAGGCGAGCAGTACTTC. This codes for CASSLPGGSGEQYF.

This sequence joins TRBV6-1 and TRBJ2-4; D not resolved. Germline V gene lookup returns CDR1 MNHNS and CDR2 SASEGT. There are 18 residues in the CDR3. V was shortened by 0 bases and J by 13 bases, with 28 bases between the two germline ends. For the CDR3, the DNA is TGTGCCAGCAGTGAAGCGGGCAGAGAGTTCGGCTCCTACAATGAGCAGTACTTC. Its translation: CASSEAGREFGSYNEQYF.

The sample holds many counts of this clonotype. The chain carries TRBV6-1 and TRBJ1-2; D is possibly TRBD1 (6 bases). Trimming left V 8 bases short and J 7 bases short, with 14 bases between. Germline assignment: CDR1 MNHNS and CDR2 SASEGT. The CDR3 length is 12 residues. CDR3 residues: CASEGGLGGYTF. The DNA for the CDR3 is TGTGCCAGCGAGGGGGGGTTGGGTGGCTACACCTTC.

The DNA for the CDR3 is TGTGCCAGCAGCCGTACAGGCTCCTACGAGCAGTACTTC. Translating it yields CASSRTGSYEQYF. The genes are TRBV7-2 and TRBJ2-1; D is perhaps TRBD1 (5 bases). The DNA end is a closer match to TRBJ2-7, so the J assignment may be wrong. This CDR3 region has 13 residues. The germline CDR1 and CDR2 sequences are SGHTA and FQGNSA.

Only a few counts were recorded for this clonotype. V is TRBV7-2 and J is TRBJ2-3; D gene uncertain. CDR1 and CDR2 from the germline V gene are SGHTA and FQGNSA. This CDR3 contains 13 residues. Trimming stripped 1 base from V and 5 bases from J, with 7 bases between. In nucleotides, the CDR3 is TGTGCCAGCAGCTTAGTCCCGGGAGATACGCAGTATTTT. Protein sequence: CASSLVPGDTQYF.

Many counts were recorded for this clonotype. Possible read error: a much larger clone is one base away. This chain uses TRBV11-2 with TRBJ2-1, with TRBD1 as a possible D gene (5 bases). Matching the DNA end better, TRBJ2-7 makes the J call doubtful. In germline, CDR1 is SGHAT, CDR2 FQNNGV. This CDR3 region has 16 residues. CDR3 nucleotide sequence: TGTGCCAGCAGCTTAGTAGTAGGGGCTCTCTACAATGAGCAGTACTTC. Translating it yields CASSLVVGALYNEQYF.

This clonotype was counted many times. The chain employs TRBV28 and TRBJ1-6; no reliable D call. Trimming shortened V by 2 bases and J by 6 bases, and 5 bases separated the two germline ends. The germline V gene has CDR1 MDHEN and CDR2 SYDVKM. This CDR3 contains 13 residues. This CDR3 is CASSLVLNSPLHF. CDR3 in DNA: TGTGCCAGCAGTTTAGTACTTAATTCACCCCTCCACTTT.

This clonotype was detected ten times or more. V and J are TRBV10-2 and TRBJ1-3; 10 bases are shared with TRBD1. V shed 2 bases, J shed 0 bases, and the junction held 10 bases outside the gene matches. Germline CDR1 WSHSY, CDR2 SAAADI. The CDR3 has 19 residues. The CDR3 is CASSEPTGTGVISGNTIYF. The CDR3 bases are TGCGCCAGCAGTGAGCCAACCGGGACAGGGGTTATCTCTGGAAACACCATATATTTT.